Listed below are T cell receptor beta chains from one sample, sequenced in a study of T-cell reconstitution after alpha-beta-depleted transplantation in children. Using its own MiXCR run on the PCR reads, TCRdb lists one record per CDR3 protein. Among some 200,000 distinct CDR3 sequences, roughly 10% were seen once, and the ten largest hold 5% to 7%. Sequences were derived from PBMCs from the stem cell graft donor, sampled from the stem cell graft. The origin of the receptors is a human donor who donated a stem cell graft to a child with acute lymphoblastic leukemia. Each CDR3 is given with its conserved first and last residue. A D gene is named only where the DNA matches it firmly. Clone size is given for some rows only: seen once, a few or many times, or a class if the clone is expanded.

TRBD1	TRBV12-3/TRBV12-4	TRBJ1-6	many	CASSLTGGNSPLHF	TGTGCCAGCAGCTTAACAGGGGGTAATTCACCCCTCCACTTT
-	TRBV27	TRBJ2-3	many	CASRSRASTDTQYF	TGTGCCAGCCGATCGAGAGCTAGCACAGATACGCAGTATTTT
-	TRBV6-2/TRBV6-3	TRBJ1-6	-	CASSNGRLSYNSPLHF	TGTGCCAGCAGTAACGGACGGTTGTCCTATAATTCACCCCTCCACTTT
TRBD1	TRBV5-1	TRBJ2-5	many	CASSLRDRGETQYF	TGCGCCAGCAGCCTACGGGACAGGGGAGAGACCCAGTACTTC
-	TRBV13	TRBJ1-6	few	CASSLVYSPLHF	TGTGCCAGCAGCTTAGTCTATTCACCCCTCCACTTT
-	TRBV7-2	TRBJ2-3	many	CASSTTDTQYF	TGTGCCAGCAGCACCACAGATACGCAGTATTTT
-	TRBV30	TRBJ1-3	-	CAWSLYLGDSSGNTIYF	TGTGCCTGGAGTTTGTACCTAGGGGATAGCTCTGGAAACACCATATATTTT
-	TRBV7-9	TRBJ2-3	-	CASSLVTSPPTDTQYF	TGTGCCAGCAGCTTAGTTACTAGTCCACCGACAGATACGCAGTATTTT
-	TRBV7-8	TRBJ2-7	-	CATRQFSYEQYF	TGTGCCACCCGACAGTTTTCCTACGAGCAGTACTTC
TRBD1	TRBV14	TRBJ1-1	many	CASSQGDRANTEAFF	TGTGCCAGCAGCCAAGGGGACAGGGCGAACACTGAAGCTTTCTTT
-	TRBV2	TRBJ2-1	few	CASSEPRQGVSYNEQFF	TGTGCCAGCAGTGAACCGAGGCAGGGTGTCTCCTACAATGAGCAGTTCTTC
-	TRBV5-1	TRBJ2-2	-	CASRTPGVETGELFF	TGCGCCAGCAGAACCCCAGGGGTAGAGACCGGGGAGCTGTTTTTT
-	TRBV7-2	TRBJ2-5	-	CASSSQTTSVNPRHF	TGTGCCAGCAGCTCCCAAACAACGTCAGTGAACCCTAGGCACTTC
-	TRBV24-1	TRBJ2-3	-	CATRSPITDTQYF	TGTGCCACCAGGTCACCTATCACAGATACGCAGTATTTT
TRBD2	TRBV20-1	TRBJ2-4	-	CSARGSGGAAKNIQYF	TGCAGTGCTCGGGGTAGCGGGGGGGCGGCCAAAAACATTCAGTACTTC
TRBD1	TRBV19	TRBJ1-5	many	CASTPGQGLSNQPQHF	TGTGCCAGTACTCCGGGACAGGGATTAAGCAATCAGCCCCAGCATTTT
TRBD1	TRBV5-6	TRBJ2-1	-	CASSHSTYRDRVRKLKNEQFF	TGTGCCAGCAGCCACTCAACTTACCGGGACAGAGTAAGAAAATTAAAAAATGAGCAGTTCTTC
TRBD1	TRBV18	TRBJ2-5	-	CASSPVWTGLQETQYF	TGTGCCAGCTCACCGGTTTGGACAGGCCTCCAAGAGACCCAGTACTTC
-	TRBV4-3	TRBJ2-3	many	CASSQELADTQYF	TGCGCCAGCAGCCAGGAACTAGCAGATACGCAGTATTTT
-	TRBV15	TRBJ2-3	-	CATSRTGWASTDTQYF	TGTGCCACCAGCAGAACGGGGTGGGCAAGCACAGATACGCAGTATTTT
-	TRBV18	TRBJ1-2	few	CASSITQESYGYTF	TGTGCCAGCTCAATAACCCAGGAGAGCTATGGCTACACCTTC
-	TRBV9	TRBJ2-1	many	CASSYQPTGTFGNEQFF	TGTGCCAGCAGCTACCAACCGACAGGTACGTTCGGAAATGAGCAGTTCTTC
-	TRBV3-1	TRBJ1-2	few	CASSPFGRGPRRSSGYTF	TGTGCCAGCAGCCCCTTTGGACGTGGACCTCGGAGGTCGAGTGGCTACACCTTC
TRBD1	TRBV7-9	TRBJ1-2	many	CASSFSTPGTGNGYTF	TGTGCCAGCAGCTTCTCCACCCCAGGGACAGGGAACGGCTACACCTTC
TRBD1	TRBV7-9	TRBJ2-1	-	CASSSRDRGLGHEQFF	TGTGCCAGCAGCTCCCGGGACAGGGGGCTAGGGCATGAGCAGTTCTTC
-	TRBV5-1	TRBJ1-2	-	CASSLGEDYGYTF	TGCGCCAGCAGCTTAGGGGAGGACTATGGCTACACCTTC
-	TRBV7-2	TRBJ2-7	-	CASSATGKEQYF	TGTGCCAGCAGCGCTACAGGGAAGGAGCAGTACTTC
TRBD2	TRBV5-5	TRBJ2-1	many	CASSLEGLAVNEQFF	TGTGCCAGCAGCTTGGAAGGACTAGCGGTAAATGAGCAGTTCTTC
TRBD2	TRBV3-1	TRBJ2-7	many	CASSQGWTRWQYF	TGTGCCAGCAGCCAAGGATGGACTAGATGGCAGTACTTC
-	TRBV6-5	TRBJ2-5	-	CASSLGKGETQYF	TGTGCCAGCAGTTTAGGCAAGGGAGAGACCCAGTACTTC
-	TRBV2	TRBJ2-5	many	CASSAQGQPQETQYF	TGTGCCAGCAGTGCGCAGGGACAACCACAAGAGACCCAGTACTTC
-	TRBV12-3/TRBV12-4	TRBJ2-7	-	CASSLAGTGYEQYF	TGTGCCAGCAGTCTAGCCGGGACGGGGTACGAGCAGTACTTC
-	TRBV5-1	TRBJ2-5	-	CASSLVGKWVWETQYF	TGCGCCAGCAGCTTGGTCGGGAAGTGGGTTTGGGAGACCCAGTACTTC
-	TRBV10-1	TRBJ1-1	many	CASSESTQSTEAFF	TGCGCCAGCAGTGAGTCGACACAGAGCACTGAAGCTTTCTTT
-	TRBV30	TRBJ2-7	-	CAWSVQGPYEQYF	TGTGCCTGGAGTGTACAGGGTCCCTACGAGCAGTACTTC
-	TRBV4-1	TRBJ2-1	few	CASSQAGPGWNEQFF	TGCGCCAGCAGCCAGGCCGGGCCGGGGTGGAATGAGCAGTTCTTC
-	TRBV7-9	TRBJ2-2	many	CASSLASYTGELFF	TGTGCCAGCAGCTTAGCAAGTTACACCGGGGAGCTGTTTTTT
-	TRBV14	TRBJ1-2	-	CASSQAGYGYGYTF	TGTGCCAGCAGCCAAGCAGGGTACGGCTATGGCTACACCTTC
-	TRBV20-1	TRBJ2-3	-	CSARDDAGVDTQYF	TGCAGTGCTAGAGATGACGCAGGGGTTGATACGCAGTATTTT
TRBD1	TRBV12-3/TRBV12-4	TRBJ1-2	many	CASSGGTGIYTF	TGTGCCAGCAGTGGGGGGACAGGGATTTACACCTTC